These T cell receptor beta chains were read from a single sample in a study of graft-versus-host responses after intestinal transplantation. The antigens of these receptors remain unknown. Produced via immunoSEQ multiplex PCR; TCRdb's table is partial and in-frame only. The sample lists tens of thousands of clones; approximately 92% were seen once. The specimen was unstimulated CD8+ T cells sorted from spleen or lymph node cells, collected before intestinal transplant. These receptors all come from a human donor who received an intestinal transplant. Each CDR3 is given without its conserved first and last residue. Each record gives: V gene, CDR3 length, J gene, CDR3 protein.

V: TRBV6-1; length: 17; J: TRBJ2-1; CDR3: ASSEGLAGGPYVSDEQF
V: TRBV4-1; length: 11; J: TRBJ1-1; CDR3: ASSQEGAPEAF
V: TRBV30; length: 9; J: TRBJ1-2; CDR3: AWDRASGYT
V: TRBV6-1; length: 11; J: TRBJ2-5; CDR3: ASSESGMETQY
V: TRBV5-6; length: 12; J: TRBJ2-5; CDR3: ASSFGQALETQY
V: TRBV11-2; length: 12; J: TRBJ2-5; CDR3: ASSPWDSQETQY
V: TRBV30; length: 15; J: TRBJ1-3; CDR3: AWSVPFPGGAGNTIY
V: TRBV7-2; length: 14; J: TRBJ2-1; CDR3: ASSLALAEAVDEQF
V: TRBV27; length: 12; J: TRBJ2-7; CDR3: ASSLISQSYEQY
V: TRBV6-5; length: 11; J: TRBJ2-7; CDR3: AGRQADGYEQY
V: TRBV2; length: 12; J: TRBJ2-7; CDR3: ASHGTSGYYEQY
V: TRBV29-1; length: 11; J: TRBJ2-7; CDR3: SVRQGNSYEQY
V: TRBV10-2; length: 15; J: TRBJ1-5; CDR3: ASSEPRDISLIQPQH
V: TRBV10-3; length: 12; J: TRBJ2-1; CDR3: ATTPGQDHNEQF
V: TRBV30; length: 11; J: TRBJ1-2; CDR3: AWSPGDGYGYT
V: TRBV19; length: 13; J: -; CDR3: ASSIGTGATYEQY
V: TRBV7-7; length: 11; J: TRBJ2-1; CDR3: ASSSYLYNEQF
V: TRBV27; length: 11; J: TRBJ2-1; CDR3: ASGQGGYNEQF